These T cell receptor beta chains were read from a single sample in a study of blood T cell repertoires in COVID-19. Repertoires were generated with immunoSEQ multiplex PCR, while TCRdb's copy carries only in-frame clones and drops some. Of fewer than 350,000 clones detected, approximately 86% appear once; the ten largest clones hold roughly 8.9%. Material: peripheral blood. The receptors stem from a man aged 25-45 years with COVID-19, enrolled during active disease. Both conserved end residues are part of each CDR3. Each record gives: V gene, clone size, J gene, D gene, CDR3 DNA, CDR3 protein. The D gene is left open where the match is weak. Clone size appears in some rows only: once, few, many, or a class for an expanded clone.

>TRBV21-1|NA|TRBJ1-2|NA
TGTGCCAGCGCCAGGGCGTACTTCCTTAACTATGGCTACACCTTC
CASARAYFLNYGYTF
>TRBV10-3|NA|TRBJ1-1|NA
TGTGCCATCAAATTCCAGGGTGACACTGAAGCTTTCTTT
CAIKFQGDTEAFF
>TRBV7-3|once|TRBJ2-5|TRBD1
TGTGCCAGCAGCTCACAGGGGCAGGAGACCCAGTACTTC
CASSSQGQETQYF
>TRBV12-3/TRBV12-4|NA|TRBJ2-3|NA
TGTGCCAGCAGCCCGACCGGGGATACGCAGTATTTT
CASSPTGDTQYF
>TRBV30|NA|TRBJ1-2|NA
TGTGCCTGCCCCCGGACAGACAACTATGGCTACACCTTC
CACPRTDNYGYTF
>TRBV11-2|many|TRBJ2-7|TRBD1
TGTGCCAGCAGAAAAGGGGTGGGGACAGGGACAGCCTACGAGCAGTACTTC
CASRKGVGTGTAYEQYF
>TRBV13|NA|TRBJ2-6|NA
TGTGCCAGCAGCCCGACAGTCTCTGGGGCCAACGTCCTGACTTTC
CASSPTVSGANVLTF
>TRBV6-5|NA|TRBJ1-2|TRBD1
TGTGCCAGCAGTTCCCAGGGGGTAGACTATGGCTACACCTTC
CASSSQGVDYGYTF
>TRBV12-5|once|TRBJ2-7|TRBD1
TGTGCTAGTGGTTCCCGACAGGGGGCTCTCTACGAGCAGTACTTC
CASGSRQGALYEQYF
>TRBV27|NA|TRBJ2-7|TRBD2
TGTGCCAGCAGTTTAGGGCCAGCGCGGGAGGGGAACGAGCAGTACTTC
CASSLGPAREGNEQYF
>TRBV10-3|once|TRBJ1-2|NA
TGTGCCATCAGTGATTTAATCGGGGTCTCTCACTATGGCTACACCTTC
CAISDLIGVSHYGYTF
>TRBV27|NA|TRBJ1-4|NA
TGTGCCAGCAGTTTATTCCGTGCAACTAATGAAAAACTGTTTTTT
CASSLFRATNEKLFF
>TRBV6-1|NA|TRBJ2-7|NA
TGTGCCAGCAGTGAAGGGTGGCAGGGCTACGAGCAGTACTTC
CASSEGWQGYEQYF
>TRBV5-5|NA|TRBJ2-7|NA
TGTGCCAGCAGGATGGCGGGACAGCCGGCCATTTACGAGCAGTACTTC
CASRMAGQPAIYEQYF